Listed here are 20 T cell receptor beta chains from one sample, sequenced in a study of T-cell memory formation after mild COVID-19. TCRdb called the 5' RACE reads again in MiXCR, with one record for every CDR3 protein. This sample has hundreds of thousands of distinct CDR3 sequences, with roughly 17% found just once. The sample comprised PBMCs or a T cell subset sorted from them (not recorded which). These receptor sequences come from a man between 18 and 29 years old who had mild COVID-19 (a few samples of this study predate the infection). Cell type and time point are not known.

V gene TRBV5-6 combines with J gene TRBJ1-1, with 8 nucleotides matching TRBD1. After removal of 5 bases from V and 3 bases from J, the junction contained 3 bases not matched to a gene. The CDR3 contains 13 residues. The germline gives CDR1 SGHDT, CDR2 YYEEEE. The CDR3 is CASSTGGYTEAFF. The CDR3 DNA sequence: TGTGCCAGCAGTACAGGGGGTTACACTGAAGCTTTCTTT.

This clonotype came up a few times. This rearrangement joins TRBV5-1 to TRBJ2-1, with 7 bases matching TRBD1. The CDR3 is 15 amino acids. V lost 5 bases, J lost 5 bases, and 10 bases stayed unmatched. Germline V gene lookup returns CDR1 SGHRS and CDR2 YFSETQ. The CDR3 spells CASSFGTAMNNEQFF. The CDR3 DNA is TGCGCCAGCAGTTTTGGGACAGCCATGAACAATGAGCAGTTCTTC.

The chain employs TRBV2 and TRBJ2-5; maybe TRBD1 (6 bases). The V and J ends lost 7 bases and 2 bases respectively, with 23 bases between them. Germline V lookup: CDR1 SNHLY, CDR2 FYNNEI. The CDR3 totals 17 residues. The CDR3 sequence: CASIGQPGPHVQETQYF. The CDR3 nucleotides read TGTGCCAGCATAGGACAGCCCGGCCCCCACGTACAAGAGACCCAGTACTTC.

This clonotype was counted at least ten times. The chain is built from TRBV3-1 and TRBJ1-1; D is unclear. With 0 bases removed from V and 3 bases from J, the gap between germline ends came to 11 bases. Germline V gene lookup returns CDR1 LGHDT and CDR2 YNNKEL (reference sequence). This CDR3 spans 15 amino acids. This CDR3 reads CASSQENYRYTEAFF. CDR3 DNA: TGTGCCAGCAGCCAAGAAAACTACAGATACACTGAAGCTTTCTTT.

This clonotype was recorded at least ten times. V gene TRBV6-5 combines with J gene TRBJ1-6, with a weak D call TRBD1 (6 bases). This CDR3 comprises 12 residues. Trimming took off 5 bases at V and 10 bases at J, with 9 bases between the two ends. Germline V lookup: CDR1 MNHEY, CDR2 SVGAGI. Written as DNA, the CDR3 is TGTGCCAGCAGTACGGGGGGCTCACCCCTCCACTTT. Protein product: CASSTGGSPLHF.

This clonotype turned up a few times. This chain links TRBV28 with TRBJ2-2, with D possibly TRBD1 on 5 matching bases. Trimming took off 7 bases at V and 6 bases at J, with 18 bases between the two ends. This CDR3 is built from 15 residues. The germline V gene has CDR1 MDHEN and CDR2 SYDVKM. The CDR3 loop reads CASISFRDGAGELFF. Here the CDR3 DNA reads TGTGCCAGCATCTCCTTCAGGGATGGCGCCGGGGAGCTGTTTTTT.

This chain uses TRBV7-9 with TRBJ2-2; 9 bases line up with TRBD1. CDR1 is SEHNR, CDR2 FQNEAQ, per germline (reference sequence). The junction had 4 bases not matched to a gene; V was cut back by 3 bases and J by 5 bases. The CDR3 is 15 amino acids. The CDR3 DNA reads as TGTGCCAGCAGCTTGTCTGGGACAGGGACCGGGGAGCTGTTTTTT. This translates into CASSLSGTGTGELFF.

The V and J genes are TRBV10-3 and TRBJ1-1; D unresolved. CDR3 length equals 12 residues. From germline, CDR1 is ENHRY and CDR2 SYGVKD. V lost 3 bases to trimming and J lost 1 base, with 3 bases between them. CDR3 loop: CAISERNTEAFF. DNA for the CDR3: TGTGCCATCAGTGAACGGAACACTGAAGCTTTCTTT.

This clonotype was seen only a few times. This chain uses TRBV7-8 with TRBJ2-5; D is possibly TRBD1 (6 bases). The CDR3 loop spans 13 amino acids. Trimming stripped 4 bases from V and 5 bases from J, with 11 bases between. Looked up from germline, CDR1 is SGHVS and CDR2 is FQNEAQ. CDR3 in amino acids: CASSSLQGETQYF. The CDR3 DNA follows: TGTGCCAGCAGCTCCCTTCAGGGGGAGACCCAGTACTTC.

DNA for the CDR3: TGTGCCATCAGTGAACCCGACAGTAACTATGGCTACACCTTC. Amino acids: CAISEPDSNYGYTF. The chain joins TRBV10-3 to TRBJ1-2; a weak D match, TRBD1 (5 bases). Trimming shortened V by 3 bases and J by 1 base, and 9 bases separated the two germline ends. Germline CDR1 and CDR2: ENHRY and SYGVKD. The CDR3 has 14 residues.

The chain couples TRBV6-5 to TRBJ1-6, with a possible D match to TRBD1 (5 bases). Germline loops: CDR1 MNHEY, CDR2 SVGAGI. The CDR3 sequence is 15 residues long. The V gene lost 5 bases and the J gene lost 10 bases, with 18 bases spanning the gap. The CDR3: CASSILEGAASPLHF. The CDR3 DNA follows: TGTGCCAGCAGTATCCTTGAAGGGGCGGCCTCACCCCTCCACTTT.

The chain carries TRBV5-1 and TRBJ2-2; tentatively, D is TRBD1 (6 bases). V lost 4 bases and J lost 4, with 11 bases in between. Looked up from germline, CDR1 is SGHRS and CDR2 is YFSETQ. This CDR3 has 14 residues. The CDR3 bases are TGCGCCAGCAGCGATACAGGGAGCACCGGGGAGCTGTTTTTT. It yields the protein CASSDTGSTGELFF.

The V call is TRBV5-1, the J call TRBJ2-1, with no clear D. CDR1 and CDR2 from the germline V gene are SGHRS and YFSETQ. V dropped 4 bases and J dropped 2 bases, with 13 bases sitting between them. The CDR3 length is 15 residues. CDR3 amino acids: CASSNSGFTYNEQFF. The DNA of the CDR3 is TGCGCCAGCAGCAACTCGGGTTTCACCTACAATGAGCAGTTCTTC.

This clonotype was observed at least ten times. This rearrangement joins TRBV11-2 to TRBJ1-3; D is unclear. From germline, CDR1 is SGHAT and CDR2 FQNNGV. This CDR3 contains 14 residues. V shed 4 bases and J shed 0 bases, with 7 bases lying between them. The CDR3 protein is CASSSQSSGNTIYF. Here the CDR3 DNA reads TGTGCCAGCAGCTCCCAGAGCTCTGGAAACACCATATATTTT.

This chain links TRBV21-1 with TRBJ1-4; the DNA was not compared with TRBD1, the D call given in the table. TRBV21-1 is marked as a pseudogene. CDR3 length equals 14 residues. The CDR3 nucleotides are TGTGCCAGCAGCAGAGGCAGGGGGCCTGAAAAACTGTTTTTT. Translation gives CASSRGRGPEKLFF.

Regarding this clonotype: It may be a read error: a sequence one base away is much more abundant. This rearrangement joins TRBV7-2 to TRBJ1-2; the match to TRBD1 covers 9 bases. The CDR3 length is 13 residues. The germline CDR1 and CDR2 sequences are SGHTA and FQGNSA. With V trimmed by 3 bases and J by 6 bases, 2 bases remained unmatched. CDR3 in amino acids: CASSLGQGHGYTF. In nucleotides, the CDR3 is TGTGCCAGCAGCTTGGGACAGGGCCATGGCTACACCTTC.

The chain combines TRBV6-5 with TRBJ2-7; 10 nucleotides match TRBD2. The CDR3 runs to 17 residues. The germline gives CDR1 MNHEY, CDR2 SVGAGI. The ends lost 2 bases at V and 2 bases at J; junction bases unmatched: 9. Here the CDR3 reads CASSYGSSGGQAYEQYF. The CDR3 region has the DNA TGTGCCAGCAGTTACGGATCTAGCGGGGGCCAAGCCTACGAGCAGTACTTC.

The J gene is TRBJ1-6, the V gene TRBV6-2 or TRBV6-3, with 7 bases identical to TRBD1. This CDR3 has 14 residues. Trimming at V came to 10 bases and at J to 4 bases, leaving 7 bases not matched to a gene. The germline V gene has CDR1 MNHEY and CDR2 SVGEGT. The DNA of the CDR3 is TGTGCCATTCGGGGGACAGCTTATAATTCACCCCTCCACTTT. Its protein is CAIRGTAYNSPLHF.

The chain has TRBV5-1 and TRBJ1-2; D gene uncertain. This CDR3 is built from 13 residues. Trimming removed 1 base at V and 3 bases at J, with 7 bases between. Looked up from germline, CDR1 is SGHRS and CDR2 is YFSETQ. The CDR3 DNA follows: TGCGCCAGCAGCTTGTGGCCAGACTATGGCTACACCTTC. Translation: CASSLWPDYGYTF.

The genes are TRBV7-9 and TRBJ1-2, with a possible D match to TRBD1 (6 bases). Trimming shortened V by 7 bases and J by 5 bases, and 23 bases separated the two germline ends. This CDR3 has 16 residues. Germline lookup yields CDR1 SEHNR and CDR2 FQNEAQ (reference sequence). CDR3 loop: CASTHNRANDGYGYTF. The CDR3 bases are TGTGCCAGCACTCATAACAGGGCCAACGATGGGTATGGCTACACCTTC.